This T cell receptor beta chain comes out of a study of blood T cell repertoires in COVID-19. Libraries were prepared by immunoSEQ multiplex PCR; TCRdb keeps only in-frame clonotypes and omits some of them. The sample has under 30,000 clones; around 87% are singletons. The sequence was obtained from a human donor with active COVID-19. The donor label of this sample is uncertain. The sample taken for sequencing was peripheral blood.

As DNA, the CDR3 is TGTGCCAGTAGTATAAACCCGACTAGCCTCTACGAGCAGTACTTC. This translates into CASSINPTSLYEQYF. The gene calls are TRBV19 and TRBJ2-7, with 7 bases that match TRBD2. CDR3 length equals 15 residues. Germline CDR1 reads LNHDA; CDR2 reads SQIVND (reference sequence). V lost 2 bases, J lost 3 bases, and 7 bases stayed unmatched.